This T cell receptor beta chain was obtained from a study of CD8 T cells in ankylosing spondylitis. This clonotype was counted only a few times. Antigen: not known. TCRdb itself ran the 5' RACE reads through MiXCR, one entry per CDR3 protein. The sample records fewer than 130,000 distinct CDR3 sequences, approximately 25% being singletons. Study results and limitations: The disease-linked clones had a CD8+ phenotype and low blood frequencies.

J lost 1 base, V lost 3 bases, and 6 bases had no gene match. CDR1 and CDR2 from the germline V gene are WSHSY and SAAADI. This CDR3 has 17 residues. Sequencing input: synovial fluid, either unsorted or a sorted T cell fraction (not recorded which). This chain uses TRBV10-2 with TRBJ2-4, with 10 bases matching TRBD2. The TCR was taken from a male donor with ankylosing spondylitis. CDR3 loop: CASSDPSGRRAKNIQYF. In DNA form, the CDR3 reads TGCGCCAGCAGTGACCCTAGCGGGAGAAGGGCCAAAAACATTCAGTACTTC.